What follows describes a single T cell receptor (beta chain). Its antigen is not identified. These data are taken from a study of vaccination effects on CD4 cells after COVID-19. Study results and limitations: Cross-reactivity with common cold coronaviruses was shown by only 1 of 255 vaccine-induced clones in healthy vaccinees.

Viral peptide pools were used in the ViraFEST assay to expand antigen-specific CD4+ T cells, and sequencing came afterward. Culture proceeded for nine to ten days, and CD4+ T cells were then isolated. Each participant received a vaccine that was either BNT162b2 or mRNA-1273, given as two doses. People in the vaccine group had not been infected with SARS-CoV-2 before, and their nucleocapsid antibodies were negative. The CDR3 totals 14 residues. V lost 5 bases and J lost 7, with 15 bases in between. Germline CDR1 MNHEY, CDR2 SVGAGI. Measured with immunoSEQ multiplex PCR; TCRdb has only the in-frame clones, and not every one. The sample contains 25,000 to 35,000 clones, 65% to 80% of which appear only once.

The clonotype was recovered from a human donor who received a COVID-19 vaccine. This sample comprised CD4+ T cells from PBMCs cultured with HCoV-NL63 spike peptides, obtained after COVID-19 vaccination. This rearrangement joins TRBV6-5 to TRBJ2-4, with D perhaps TRBD2 (6 bases). The CDR3: CASSQTGELNIQYF. The CDR3 nucleotides are TGTGCCAGCAGTCAAACGGGGGAGTTGAACATTCAGTACTTC.